The 26 T cell receptor beta chains given below trace back to one sample, sequenced in a study of cytomegalovirus exposure and HLA in healthy donors. TCRdb's copy holds only in-frame clones and misses some; the assay was immunoSEQ multiplex PCR. The sample yields roughly 310,000 clones, 88% seen once. Sequencing was done on a sample of PBMCs. These receptor sequences come from a man aged 30 to 39 in good health and CMV-seronegative.

The rearrangement uses TRBV5-4 and TRBJ2-1, with TRBD2 matching over 14 bases. This CDR3 region has 16 residues. After removal of 4 bases from V and 4 bases from J, the junction contained 4 bases not matched to a gene. Germline loops: CDR1 SGHNT, CDR2 YYREEE (reference sequence). The CDR3 nucleotides read TGTGCCAGCAGCGGGACTAGCGGGGGTGGGTACAATGAGCAGTTCTTC. This translates into CASSGTSGGGYNEQFF.

This chain connects TRBV5-4 to TRBJ2-7, with TRBD1 matching over 11 bases. The J segment lost 4 bases and the V segment lost 2 bases, leaving 5 bases of the junction unmatched. This CDR3 comprises 15 residues. CDR1 is SGHNT, CDR2 YYREEE, per germline (reference sequence). The CDR3 loop reads CASSFGTGGLYEQYF. In nucleotides, the CDR3 is TGTGCCAGCAGCTTTGGGACAGGGGGACTGTACGAGCAGTACTTC.

The chain is built from TRBV5-1 and TRBJ2-1; the match to TRBD1 covers 7 bases. Germline V gene lookup returns CDR1 SGHRS and CDR2 YFSETQ. The CDR3 consists of 16 residues. After removal of 5 bases from V and 1 base from J, the junction contained 9 bases not matched to a gene. The CDR3 here is CASSRPPGQSYNEQFF. The CDR3 region has the DNA TGCGCCAGCAGTCGTCCTCCGGGACAGTCCTACAATGAGCAGTTCTTC.

The chain couples TRBV10-2 to TRBJ1-4; D not resolved. The CDR3 runs to 15 residues. Germline V gene data show CDR1 as WSHSY and CDR2 as SAAADI. The V end was cut by 4 bases, the J end by 0 bases, with 9 bases between. As DNA, the CDR3 is TGCGCCAGCAGTGTTTATGGAGCAACTAATGAAAAACTGTTTTTT. Translated: CASSVYGATNEKLFF.

The rearrangement links TRBV19 to TRBJ1-1; 9 bases align to TRBD1. The CDR3 is made up of 13 amino acids. Germline CDR1 LNHDA, CDR2 SQIVND (reference sequence). The V gene end was trimmed by 7 bases and the J gene end by 4 bases; junction bases not matched to a gene: 4. CDR3 in amino acids: CASTDRGSTEAFF. CDR3 sequence (DNA): TGTGCCAGTACTGACAGGGGGTCCACTGAAGCTTTCTTT.

This chain links TRBV7-9 with TRBJ2-3; D may be TRBD2 (6 bases). The CDR3 length is 14 residues. The germline V gene has CDR1 SEHNR and CDR2 FQNEAQ (reference sequence). The V and J ends lost 5 bases and 1 base respectively, with 10 bases between them. This CDR3 reads CASSVGEGTDTQYF. DNA for the CDR3: TGTGCCAGCAGCGTAGGGGAGGGCACAGATACGCAGTATTTT.

CDR3 sequence (DNA): TGTGCCAGCATCGAGGGAGGGTGGGACACCGGGGAGCTGTTTTTT. Its protein product is CASIEGGWDTGELFF. The rearrangement links TRBV6-6 to TRBJ2-2, with TRBD2 matching 7 bases. The CDR3 loop spans 15 amino acids. J gave up 3 bases and V 7 bases, and 8 bases lay outside the gene matches. The germline V gene encodes CDR1 MNHNY and CDR2 SVGAGI (reference sequence).

The V gene is TRBV19, the J gene TRBJ1-3; D uncertain. The V gene lost 7 bases and the J gene lost 3 bases, with 16 bases spanning the gap. This CDR3 region has 15 residues. Looked up from germline, CDR1 is LNHDA and CDR2 is SQIVND (reference sequence). DNA for the CDR3: TGTGCCAGTATGACTGTCGGGGAAGGTGGAAACACCATATATTTT. It codes for CASMTVGEGGNTIYF.

The DNA of the CDR3 is TGTGCCGGAATTCTAGCGGGGTCCTACAATGAGCAGTTCTTC. It codes for CAGILAGSYNEQFF. This chain connects TRBV7-9 to TRBJ2-1, with 9 bases aligning to TRBD2. This CDR3 comprises 14 residues. Germline lookup yields CDR1 SEHNR and CDR2 FQNEAQ (reference sequence). Losses at the gene ends were 11 bases for V and 1 base for J; bases not matched to a gene: 6.

Only one count was recorded for this clone. This chain joins TRBV29-1 and TRBJ1-1, with D maybe TRBD1 (6 bases). CDR1 SQVTM and CDR2 ANQGSEA come from the germline V gene. The germline V and J ends were trimmed by 6 bases and 1 base, with 9 bases remaining between them. This CDR3 region has 12 residues. CDR3 coding DNA: TGCAGCGTCGAACAGGGGAACACTGAAGCTTTCTTT. Residues: CSVEQGNTEAFF.

The CDR3 spells CASSPSGGNYGYTF. The DNA of the CDR3 is TGTGCCAGCTCACCATCAGGGGGCAACTATGGCTACACCTTC. This chain connects TRBV18 to TRBJ1-2, with 8 bases identical to TRBD1. Germline V gene sequence: CDR1 KGHSH, CDR2 LQKENI. V shed 2 bases, J shed 2 bases, and the junction held 1 base outside the gene matches. This CDR3 has 14 residues.

The chain joins TRBV19 to TRBJ2-3, with 9 bases lining up with TRBD2. The CDR3 is 17 residues long. With V trimmed by 3 bases and J by 4 bases, 11 bases remained unmatched. CDR1 and CDR2 (germline): LNHDA, SQIVND (reference sequence). CDR3 DNA sequence: TGTGCCAGTAGTATGGAGGGAGCGGGGGGTTCCGCAGATACGCAGTATTTT. It translates to CASSMEGAGGSADTQYF. The entire variable domain, with the rest obtained from reference TRBV19 and TRBJ2-3, is as follows: DGGITQSPKYLFRKEGQNVTLSCEQNLNHDAMYWYRQDPGQGLRLIYYSQIVNDFQKGDIAEGYSVSREKKESFPLTVTSAQKNPTAFYLCASSMEGAGGSADTQYFGPGTRLTVL.

The rearrangement links TRBV6-5 to TRBJ1-1, with a tentative D call TRBD1 (5 bases). Per germline, CDR1 MNHEY and CDR2 SVGAGI. V was pared by 5 bases and J by 13 bases, with 17 bases between. The CDR3 runs to 12 residues. CDR3 region: CASSPDTLKSFF. The CDR3 region has the DNA TGTGCCAGCAGTCCGGACACTCTGAAGAGTTTCTTT.

The chain couples TRBV19 to TRBJ1-1, with a weak D call TRBD1 (5 bases). This CDR3 has 14 amino acids. The V gene's germline CDR1 is LNHDA and CDR2 SQIVND (reference sequence). V was trimmed by 3 bases and J by 2 bases, leaving 10 bases between them. Here the CDR3 reads CASSIGRDNTEAFF. Written as DNA, the CDR3 is TGTGCCAGTAGTATCGGCAGGGATAACACTGAAGCTTTCTTT.

The V and J genes are TRBV7-9 and TRBJ2-3; TRBD2 matches at 7 bases. The ends lost 5 bases at V and 0 bases at J; junction bases unmatched: 14. Germline values: CDR1 SEHNR, CDR2 FQNEAQ (reference sequence). This CDR3 has 18 amino acids. The CDR3 nucleotides are TGTGCCAGCAGCCAAAGGCTAGCGGCCCTATCTAGCACAGATACGCAGTATTTT. Translation gives CASSQRLAALSSTDTQYF.

The gene calls are TRBV7-2 and TRBJ1-5, with D possibly being TRBD1 (6 bases). Germline V gene lookup returns CDR1 SGHTA and CDR2 FQGNSA. V was pared by 5 bases and J by 7 bases, with 18 bases between. This CDR3 region has 15 residues. CDR3 sequence: CASSLGQISRQPQHF. As DNA, the CDR3 is TGTGCCAGCAGCCTGGGACAAATTTCAAGACAGCCCCAGCATTTT. Variable domain in full (rest from reference TRBV7-2 and TRBJ1-5): GAGVSQSPSNKVTEKGKDVELRCDPISGHTALYWYRQSLGQGLEFLIYFQGNSAPDKSGLPSDRFSAERTGGSVSTLTIQRTQQEDSAVYLCASSLGQISRQPQHFGDGTRLSIL.

The CDR3 DNA is TGTGCCAGCAGCCCGCAGGGGGCCTCGAATGAGCAGTTCTTC. Its translation is CASSPQGASNEQFF. This chain links TRBV11-2 with TRBJ2-1, with 8 bases matching TRBD1. CDR3 length: 14 amino acids. CDR1 is SGHAT and CDR2 is FQNNGV in the germline V gene. After removal of 5 bases from V and 7 bases from J, the junction contained 7 bases not matched to a gene.

The chain is built from TRBV5-1 and TRBJ2-5, with TRBD1 matching 7 bases. The CDR3 spans 15 residues. Germline lookup yields CDR1 SGHRS and CDR2 YFSETQ. The junction had 8 bases not matched to a gene; V was cut back by 4 bases and J by 2 bases. In nucleotides, the CDR3 is TGCGCCAGCAGCACAGAAGGGGGCATGCAAGAGACCCAGTACTTC. Encoded protein: CASSTEGGMQETQYF.

CDR3 sequence (DNA): TGTGCCAGCTCACCACCATCTCGGGGGATGGCTGGCTACACCTTC. It encodes CASSPPSRGMAGYTF. The V call is TRBV18, the J call TRBJ1-2, with D possibly TRBD1 on 5 matching bases. The germline gives CDR1 KGHSH, CDR2 LQKENI. This CDR3 spans 15 amino acids. Trimming shortened V by 0 bases and J by 7 bases, and 15 bases separated the two germline ends.

The chain combines TRBV25-1 with TRBJ2-7; D is possibly TRBD2 (6 bases). This CDR3 comprises 14 residues. Deletions cut 4 bases from V and 5 bases from J, with 15 bases between. The V gene's germline CDR1 is MGHDK and CDR2 SYGVNS. CDR3: CASSAGSGRHEQYF. CDR3 coding DNA: TGTGCCAGCAGTGCAGGCTCAGGGAGGCACGAGCAGTACTTC.

The rearrangement links TRBV18 to TRBJ1-4, with D possibly being TRBD1 (5 bases). Germline V gene lookup returns CDR1 KGHSH and CDR2 LQKENI. The V end was cut by 4 bases, the J end by 0 bases, with 12 bases between. The CDR3 is made up of 16 amino acids. The CDR3 DNA follows: TGTGCCAGCTCACATTCACAGGTTGCAACTAATGAAAAACTGTTTTTT. Its translation is CASSHSQVATNEKLFF.

CDR3 sequence (DNA): TGTGCCAGCAGCCGATACGGGGACACCTCCTACGAGCAGTACTTC. Amino acid sequence: CASSRYGDTSYEQYF. The chain is built from TRBV5-8 and TRBJ2-7; maybe TRBD1 (6 bases). Trimming left V 4 bases short and J 0 bases short, with 14 bases between. The CDR3 runs 15 residues. Germline-derived CDR1 and CDR2 are SGHTS and YDEGEE.

V gene TRBV2 combines with J gene TRBJ2-2; 9 bases agree with TRBD1. Germline V gene sequence: CDR1 SNHLY, CDR2 FYNNEI. V lost 4 bases to trimming and J lost 3 bases; unmatched junction nucleotides: 9. The CDR3 extends over 17 amino acids. CDR3 sequence (DNA): TGTGCCAGCAGTGGGGACCTCCGGGACAGGGACACCGGGGAGCTGTTTTTT. It is translated as CASSGDLRDRDTGELFF.

The chain combines TRBV19 with TRBJ2-3, with TRBD2 identical over 9 bases. Trimming at V came to 3 bases and at J to 1 base, leaving 2 bases not matched to a gene. Looked up from germline, CDR1 is LNHDA and CDR2 is SQIVND (reference sequence). The CDR3 loop spans 15 amino acids. The CDR3 nucleotides are TGTGCCAGTAGTATGGCTAGCGGGGGCACAGATACGCAGTATTTT. Encoded protein: CASSMASGGTDTQYF. Complete variable domain (other parts from reference TRBV19 and TRBJ2-3): DGGITQSPKYLFRKEGQNVTLSCEQNLNHDAMYWYRQDPGQGLRLIYYSQIVNDFQKGDIAEGYSVSREKKESFPLTVTSAQKNPTAFYLCASSMASGGTDTQYFGPGTRLTVL.

This chain uses TRBV4-1 with TRBJ1-2; D gene ambiguous. Germline-derived CDR1 and CDR2 are MGHRA and YSYEKL. There are 18 residues in the CDR3. Trimming shortened V by 2 bases and J by 0 bases, and 19 bases separated the two germline ends. The CDR3 loop reads CASSQYFTLLDTNYGYTF. For the CDR3, the DNA is TGCGCCAGCAGCCAATATTTTACCCTTTTAGACACTAACTATGGCTACACCTTC.

The V call is TRBV6-5, the J call TRBJ2-5; 9 bases align to TRBD1. The germline V gene has CDR1 MNHEY and CDR2 SVGAGI. Trimming cost V 5 bases and J 3 bases; bases outside gene matches: 4. This CDR3 region has 14 residues. CDR3 residues: CASSRDRGKETQYF. The CDR3 region has the DNA TGTGCCAGCAGTCGAGACAGGGGGAAAGAGACCCAGTACTTC.